This entry is about one TCR beta chain. The data were taken from a study of CD8 T cells in Susac syndrome. This CDR3 is built from 18 residues. The germline gives CDR1 SGDLS, CDR2 YYNGEE. V lost 0 bases to trimming and J lost 6 bases; unmatched junction nucleotides: 13. The sequenced target, TCR beta, came from blood CD8+ and CD4+ T cells. Relapsing-remitting disease, either stable or active, was present in the multiple sclerosis controls, who were treatment-naive patients. TEMRA cells were FACS-enriched, with CD8+ and CD4+ T cells isolated negatively. When the RNA was reverse transcribed, random hexamers were used with an input of roughly 0.5 to 1 ug. TCRdb re-called the immunoSEQ multiplex PCR reads through MiXCR, storing one row per CDR3 protein. The data contain 300,000 or so distinct CDR3 sequences, 92% of them singletons.

This clonotype was sampled from a human donor with multiple sclerosis. This rearrangement joins TRBV9 to TRBJ2-3; 10 bases are a match to TRBD1. Material for sequencing was CD4+ T cells from PBMCs. CDR3 sequence: CASSVATGQGIGGDTQYF. As DNA, the CDR3 is TGTGCCAGCAGCGTAGCTACGGGACAGGGGATCGGAGGGGATACGCAGTATTTT.